These 17 T cell receptor beta chains share one sample of origin, sequenced in a study of T cells in Graves' hyperthyroidism and ophthalmopathy. Amplified TCR beta CDR3 regions derived from RNA transcripts. In the first-round RT-PCR of the TCR CDR3, the HTBI primer set was used. TCRdb re-called the multiplex PCR reads through MiXCR, storing one row per CDR3 protein. The sample lists some 440,000 distinct CDR3 sequences; 15% to 18% were seen once. The sequencing input was blood. The receptor source for this set is a woman between 18 and 29 years old with Graves' hyperthyroidism.

The sample holds many counts of this clonotype. Written as DNA, the CDR3 is TGCGCCAGCAGCCGGGGACTAGCGGGAGAGGGAACAGATACGCAGTATTTT. Its translation: CASSRGLAGEGTDTQYF. The genes are TRBV5-1 and TRBJ2-3; 14 bases are shared with TRBD2. This CDR3 has 17 amino acids. V shed 4 bases and J 3 bases; nucleotides not matched to a gene: 7. Looked up from germline, CDR1 is SGHRS and CDR2 is YFSETQ.

This clonotype was seen repeatedly, ten times or more. CDR3 region: CSARVGGRNDQPQHF. The CDR3 DNA reads as TGCAGTGCTAGAGTCGGAGGGAGGAACGATCAGCCCCAGCATTTT. V usage is TRBV20-1 and J usage is TRBJ1-5, with D unclear. Trimming left V 1 base short and J 5 bases short, with 15 bases between. Germline CDR1 DFQATT, CDR2 SNEGSKA (reference sequence). The CDR3 runs 15 residues.

This clonotype was counted between two and nine times. The genes are TRBV7-6 and TRBJ1-1; D is unresolved. The CDR3 length is 15 residues. Germline V gene lookup returns CDR1 SGHVS and CDR2 FNYEAQ. Trimming pared 1 base from V and 5 bases from J, leaving 14 bases between. CDR3 sequence: CASSLVQDGGTEAFF. DNA for the CDR3: TGTGCCAGCAGCTTAGTTCAGGATGGTGGTACTGAAGCTTTCTTT.

This clonotype showed up just a few times. The chain couples TRBV29-1 to TRBJ2-4; D might be TRBD2 (6 bases). Germline V gene data show CDR1 as SQVTM and CDR2 as ANQGSEA. V lost 7 bases, J lost 7 bases, and 14 bases lay in between. The CDR3 extends over 12 amino acids. The DNA for the CDR3 is TGCAGCGCGGGGGACGCCAGCAACATTCAGTACTTC. Protein: CSAGDASNIQYF.

This clonotype was counted at least ten times. V is TRBV2 and J is TRBJ2-1; 11 bases map to TRBD2. V lost 4 bases, J lost 3 bases, and 2 bases stayed unmatched. Germline CDR1 SNHLY, CDR2 FYNNEI. The CDR3 runs to 15 residues. The CDR3 is CASSGSGGVYNEQFF. The CDR3 DNA reads as TGTGCCAGCAGTGGTAGCGGGGGGGTCTACAATGAGCAGTTCTTC.

This clonotype was counted many times. V and J are TRBV3-1 and TRBJ2-2, with TRBD2 matching over 10 bases. J lost 6 bases, V lost 6 bases, and 4 bases had no gene match. The CDR3 spans 14 residues. The V gene's germline CDR1 is LGHDT and CDR2 YNNKEL (reference sequence). The CDR3, as DNA: TGTGCCAGCAGACTAGCGGGGAGGGCCGGGGAGCTGTTTTTT. Residues: CASRLAGRAGELFF. Full variable domain (remainder filled in from reference TRBV3-1 and TRBJ2-2): DTAVSQTPKYLVTQMGNDKSIKCEQNLGHDTMYWYKQDSKKFLKIMFSYNNKELIINETVPNRFSPKSPDKAHLNLHINSLELGDSAVYFCASRLAGRAGELFFGEGSRLTVL.

This clonotype was detected many times. The chain has TRBV7-2 and TRBJ2-3, with D possibly TRBD2 on 6 matching bases. CDR3 length: 14 amino acids. Per the germline V gene, CDR1 is SGHTA and CDR2 is FQGNSA. V was pared by 3 bases and J by 2 bases, with 9 bases between. This CDR3 reads CASSFGGDTDTQYF. The CDR3, as DNA: TGTGCCAGCAGCTTCGGCGGGGACACAGATACGCAGTATTTT.

This clonotype was picked up many times. This rearrangement joins TRBV20-1 to TRBJ2-3, with 10 bases lining up with TRBD1. CDR1 DFQATT and CDR2 SNEGSKA come from the germline V gene (reference sequence). The CDR3 is 16 amino acids. Unmatched junction bases numbered 11, after V lost 3 bases and J lost 5 bases. CDR3 sequence (DNA): TGCAGTGCTAGCCGCAGGGACAGGGGCGGGGTAGATACGCAGTATTTT. This encodes CSASRRDRGGVDTQYF.

Regarding this clonotype: A read error may be the cause here, since a much bigger clone is one base away. The V gene is TRBV7-3, the J gene TRBJ2-1; a possible D gene is TRBD2 (5 bases). The germline V gene encodes CDR1 SGHTA and CDR2 FQGTGA. CDR3 length equals 15 residues. V dropped 8 bases and J dropped 7 bases, with 21 bases sitting between them. CDR3 coding DNA: TGTGCCAGCCCCCCCTACGGGGATCTACAAAATGAGCAGTTCTTC. Translated, it gives CASPPYGDLQNEQFF.

A word on this clonotype: A read error may produce the germline difference seen at one junction end. In nucleotides, the CDR3 is TGTGTCACCAGTGATTTTGGTTTAGGGATCACTTGGCTGAACACTGAAGCTTTCTTT. This encodes CVTSDFGLGITWLNTEAFF. The gene calls are TRBV24-1 and TRBJ1-1; D gene ambiguous. Germline-derived CDR1 and CDR2 are KGHDR and SFDVKD. The CDR3 has 19 amino acids.

This clonotype was counted at least ten times. The rearrangement uses TRBV7-3 and TRBJ2-1, with D tentatively TRBD1 (6 bases). This CDR3 is 16 amino acids long. CDR1 is SGHTA, CDR2 FQGTGA, per germline. V was cut by 2 bases and J by 0 bases, with 11 bases left in between. The CDR3 spells CASSLWGQGSYNEQFF. The CDR3 nucleotides read TGTGCCAGCAGCTTATGGGGGCAGGGCTCCTACAATGAGCAGTTCTTC.

CDR3 residues: CSAPSGRVLYEQYF. The CDR3 nucleotides are TGCAGTGCCCCTAGCGGGAGAGTGTTGTACGAGCAGTACTTC. The chain combines TRBV20-1 with TRBJ2-7, with TRBD2 matching over 10 bases. The length of the CDR3 is 14 residues. Germline CDR1 and CDR2: DFQATT and SNEGSKA (reference sequence). V lost 6 bases to trimming and J lost 4 bases; unmatched junction nucleotides: 9.

This clonotype was detected ten times or more. The chain joins TRBV5-1 to TRBJ2-7; D not certain. V lost 1 base and J 2 bases, leaving 16 bases between the germline ends. Germline CDR1 and CDR2: SGHRS and YFSETQ. This CDR3 comprises 16 residues. CDR3 in amino acids: CASSLLSGIPTYEQYF. Here the CDR3 DNA reads TGCGCCAGCAGCTTGCTAAGTGGGATCCCGACCTACGAGCAGTACTTC.

This clonotype appeared many times. The chain uses TRBV27 and TRBJ2-7, with TRBD2 matching over 8 bases. Trimming at V came to 2 bases and at J to 4 bases, leaving 7 bases not matched to a gene. This CDR3 spans 15 amino acids. Germline V gene lookup returns CDR1 MNHEY and CDR2 SMNVEV (reference sequence). Here the CDR3 reads CASSLGRSGSYEQYF. CDR3 DNA: TGTGCCAGCAGTTTAGGTCGGAGCGGGAGTTACGAGCAGTACTTC.

The gene calls are TRBV7-2 and TRBJ2-5; 10 bases align to TRBD1. The V segment lost 5 bases and the J segment 6 bases; nucleotides outside the gene matches: 6. This CDR3 has 14 residues. CDR1 is SGHTA, CDR2 FQGNSA, per germline. Written as DNA, the CDR3 is TGTGCCAGCAGCGCGGACAGGGGGTTTAAGACCCAGTACTTC. Protein product: CASSADRGFKTQYF.

Concerning this clonotype: A single base separates this from a much larger clone, so it may be a read error. The V and J genes are TRBV28 and TRBJ2-5; 10 positions match TRBD2. CDR3 length equals 16 residues. Germline CDR1 MDHEN, CDR2 SYDVKM. The CDR3 protein is CASSRSGRVPQETQCF. The CDR3 DNA reads as TGTGCCAGCAGTCGGAGCGGGAGGGTCCCGCAAGAGACCCAGTGCTTC.

This clonotype has only a few counts. The rearrangement uses TRBV6-1 and TRBJ2-7; TRBD1 aligns across 9 bases. This CDR3 is 12 amino acids long. Germline V gene lookup returns CDR1 MNHNS and CDR2 SASEGT. Losses at the gene ends were 8 bases for V and 5 bases for J; bases not matched to a gene: 4. The chain's CDR3 is CASRTGADEQYF. CDR3 in DNA: TGTGCCAGCCGGACAGGGGCCGACGAGCAGTACTTC.